A single sample gave rise to the 12 T cell receptor beta chains below, sequenced in a study of blood T cell repertoires in COVID-19. Data came from immunoSEQ multiplex PCR; TCRdb stores just in-frame clones and leaves some out. In the table there are roughly 100,000 clones, 85% to 90% of which are singletons. Sequencing was carried out using peripheral blood. Receptor source: a woman over 75 with active COVID-19.

The chain is built from TRBV7-2 and TRBJ2-7, with 9 bases matching TRBD1. V lost 4 bases and J lost 4; bases outside the gene matches: 11. The CDR3 has 16 amino acids. Germline V lookup: CDR1 SGHTA, CDR2 FQGNSA. CDR3: CASSSRPSGTGYEQYF. DNA of the CDR3: TGTGCCAGCAGCTCGAGACCTTCCGGGACAGGGTACGAGCAGTACTTC.

This clone appeared a single time. DNA for the CDR3: TGTGCCAGCAGCTTATTCGGGGGGCGAGATCAGCCCCAGCATTTT. Translation: CASSLFGGRDQPQHF. V is TRBV7-2 and J is TRBJ1-5, with a tentative D call TRBD1 (6 bases). This CDR3 comprises 15 residues. V was shortened by 2 bases and J by 5 bases, with 13 bases between the two germline ends. Germline CDR1 SGHTA, CDR2 FQGNSA.

The chain recombines TRBV28 with TRBJ2-5, with 10 nucleotides matching TRBD1. After removal of 5 bases from V and 2 bases from J, the junction contained 8 bases not matched to a gene. This CDR3 spans 16 amino acids. Germline-derived CDR1 and CDR2 are MDHEN and SYDVKM. CDR3 residues: CASSPRQGAGQETQYF. CDR3 DNA: TGTGCCAGCAGTCCACGACAGGGGGCAGGACAAGAGACCCAGTACTTC.

The CDR3 DNA is TGTGCCAGCAGCTGGGACAGGGACCCTAATGAAAAACTGTTTTTT. It is translated as CASSWDRDPNEKLFF. The J gene is TRBJ1-4, the V gene TRBV5-6; 9 nucleotides align to TRBD1. From germline, CDR1 is SGHDT and CDR2 YYEEEE. The CDR3 extends over 15 amino acids. V lost 3 bases, J lost 3 bases, and 3 bases stayed unmatched.

The chain has TRBV2 and TRBJ2-2; 8 nucleotides line up with TRBD1. This CDR3 comprises 15 residues. V was pared by 5 bases and J by 3 bases, with 5 bases of the junction left unmatched. Germline CDR1 is SNHLY and CDR2 is FYNNEI. For the CDR3, the DNA is TGTGCCAGCAGTAAATGGACAGGGTACACCGGGGAGCTGTTTTTT. Its translation is CASSKWTGYTGELFF.

The chain is built from TRBV28 and TRBJ2-7; 11 bases align to TRBD2. The CDR3 length is 16 residues. Germline CDR1 is MDHEN and CDR2 is SYDVKM. Trimming removed 3 bases from V and 1 base from J; junction bases left unmatched: 5. The CDR3 bases are TGTGCCAGCAGTTTCCTAGCGGGAGGCTTATCCTACGAGCAGTACTTC. This translates into CASSFLAGGLSYEQYF.

The rearrangement uses TRBV3-1 (or the pseudogene TRBV3-2) and TRBJ2-6; D gene uncertain. This CDR3 contains 15 residues. In germline, CDR1 is LGHDT, CDR2 YNNKEL (reference sequence). V lost 0 bases and J 0 bases, leaving 3 bases between the germline ends. Here the CDR3 reads CASSQDSSGANVLTF. The CDR3 DNA reads TGTGCCAGCAGCCAAGATAGCTCTGGGGCCAACGTCCTGACTTTC.

The chain uses TRBV4-2 and TRBJ2-2; 7 bases line up with TRBD2. The CDR3 runs to 17 residues. CDR1 is LGHNA, CDR2 YNFKEQ, per germline. Trimming cost V 1 base and J 1 base; bases outside gene matches: 6. This CDR3 reads CASSQGASGKNTGELFF. The CDR3 bases are TGTGCCAGCAGCCAAGGAGCCAGCGGGAAGAACACCGGGGAGCTGTTTTTT.

This clone was seen a single time. This rearrangement joins TRBV21-1 to TRBJ1-5; no DNA check was done on the table's D call, TRBD1. TRBV21-1 is reported as a pseudogene. This CDR3 is 19 amino acids long. The CDR3 sequence: CASVFSGTGLLYSNQPQHF. CDR3 in DNA: TGTGCCAGCGTGTTTTCCGGGACAGGGCTCCTATATAGCAATCAGCCCCAGCATTTT.

V usage is TRBV4-3 and J usage is TRBJ1-5, with a weak D call TRBD1 (6 bases). The CDR3 is 16 amino acids. The ends were cut back, 0 bases at V and 1 base at J, with 10 bases in the middle. Germline CDR1 and CDR2: LGHNA and YSLEER. DNA for the CDR3: TGCGCCAGCAGCCAAGACGCAGGGGTGAGCAATCAGCCCCAGCATTTT. It is translated as CASSQDAGVSNQPQHF.

This clone was seen only once. The chain links TRBV28 to TRBJ2-5; 9 bases agree with TRBD2. Germline CDR1 MDHEN, CDR2 SYDVKM. CDR3 length: 16 residues. The V and J ends lost 5 bases and 2 bases, in that order; junction bases with no gene match: 9. In nucleotides, the CDR3 is TGTGCCAGCAGTCAACAGACTAGCGGTCGACAAGAGACCCAGTACTTC. It yields the protein CASSQQTSGRQETQYF.

The chain recombines TRBV9 with TRBJ2-1; maybe TRBD2 (5 bases). The CDR3 runs to 12 residues. In germline, CDR1 is SGDLS, CDR2 YYNGEE. Trimming shortened V by 4 bases and J by 9 bases, and 11 bases separated the two germline ends. The CDR3 sequence is CASSLLAGEQFF. DNA for the CDR3: TGTGCCAGCAGCCTCCTAGCCGGTGAGCAGTTCTTC.